The 18 T cell receptor beta chains below were found in one sample sequenced in a study of beta chain features in type 1 diabetes. Expressed TCRB transcripts were sequenced because the entire RNA isolate underwent reverse transcription. Here immunoSEQ multiplex PCR was the method, and the copy in TCRdb shows in-frame clones only, minus some. The sample includes some 240,000 clones, 16% of them seen just once. Their antigens are not known. Study-level points and caveats: People with Type 1 diabetes carried modestly yet significantly shorter TCRB CDR3s in all four CD4+ subsets.

What was sequenced was naive CD4+ T cells from blood. The receptors were sampled from a man aged 25 to 40 with type 1 diabetes.

This clone occurred a few times. The chain uses TRBV30 and TRBJ2-3; D not certain. The CDR3 extends over 14 amino acids. Deletions cut 3 bases from V and 1 base from J, with 11 bases between. Germline V gene sequence: CDR1 GTSNPN, CDR2 SVGIG (reference sequence). The CDR3 spells CAWRGPDGTDTQYF. The CDR3 nucleotides are TGTGCCTGGAGAGGGCCCGACGGCACAGATACGCAGTATTTT.

There are a few counts of this clone. The CDR3 DNA reads as TGTGCCAGCAGCGTAGTAACATACTACACAGATACGCAGTATTTT. This codes for CASSVVTYYTDTQYF. This sequence joins TRBV9 and TRBJ2-3, with D hard to call. Trimming removed 0 bases at V and 2 bases at J, with 10 bases between. Germline lookup yields CDR1 SGDLS and CDR2 YYNGEE. This CDR3 is built from 15 residues.

The chain has TRBV6-5 and TRBJ2-1; either TRBD1 or TRBD2 may supply D (5 bases each). This CDR3 has 14 residues. The V end was cut by 7 bases, the J end by 8 bases, with 18 bases between. CDR1 is MNHEY, CDR2 SVGAGI, per germline. The CDR3 reads CASKRGAVRDEQFF. CDR3 coding DNA: TGTGCCAGCAAACGAGGGGCTGTACGAGATGAGCAGTTCTTC.

The genes are TRBV6-5 and TRBJ2-1; weak D call: TRBD1 (6 bases). Germline CDR1 MNHEY, CDR2 SVGAGI. With 4 bases removed from V and 5 bases from J, the gap between germline ends came to 12 bases. The CDR3 has 14 residues. This CDR3 is CASSLRDTNNEQFF. CDR3 nucleotides: TGTGCCAGCAGTTTACGGGACACTAACAATGAGCAGTTCTTC.

The V gene is TRBV29-1, the J gene TRBJ2-1; D is uncertain. Trimming took off 4 bases at V and 5 bases at J, with 12 bases between the two ends. The CDR3 extends over 13 amino acids. From germline, CDR1 is SQVTM and CDR2 ANQGSEA. In DNA form, the CDR3 reads TGCAGCGTTGGTCGCTCGTTGGACAATGAGCAGTTCTTC. Amino acids: CSVGRSLDNEQFF.

The CDR3 nucleotides read TGTGCCAGCAGTGGGACCAGCTCCTACGAGCAGTACTTC. Translated, it gives CASSGTSSYEQYF. The chain combines TRBV25-1 with TRBJ2-7, with D unresolved. This CDR3 comprises 13 residues. V dropped 4 bases and J dropped 0 bases, with 7 bases sitting between them. The germline CDR1 and CDR2 sequences are MGHDK and SYGVNS.

In its sample, this clone was seen a few times. The chain recombines TRBV29-1 with TRBJ2-7; D perhaps matches TRBD1 (5 bases). V gave up 3 bases and J gave up 3 bases, with 9 bases separating them. Looked up from germline, CDR1 is SQVTM and CDR2 is ANQGSEA. The CDR3 runs 12 residues. DNA for the CDR3: TGCAGCGTTGACGGCAGGGACTACGAGCAGTACTTC. Protein product: CSVDGRDYEQYF.

This clone turned up a few times. This CDR3 is also generated by other DNA sequences in the sample. V is TRBV29-1 and J is TRBJ2-5; D tentatively fits TRBD1 or TRBD2 (5 bases each). This CDR3 is 11 amino acids long. Germline assignment: CDR1 SQVTM and CDR2 ANQGSEA. V shed 6 bases and J shed 5 bases, with 10 bases lying between them. In DNA, the CDR3 is TGCAGCGTGGGAGAGGGGGAGACCCAGTACTTC. Protein sequence: CSVGEGETQYF.

This chain joins TRBV7-2 and TRBJ2-7, with D tentatively TRBD1 (6 bases). Trimming shortened V by 4 bases and J by 5 bases, and 12 bases separated the two germline ends. Germline-derived CDR1 and CDR2 are SGHTA and FQGNSA. The CDR3 is 13 amino acids. CDR3 nucleotide sequence: TGTGCCAGCAGCTCTCAGGGGCGGAACGAGCAGTACTTC. It codes for CASSSQGRNEQYF.

The chain links TRBV2 to TRBJ2-1; TRBD2 matches at 8 bases. Per the germline V gene, CDR1 is SNHLY and CDR2 is FYNNEI. Germline trimming cut 7 bases from V and 3 bases from J; bases unmatched to any gene: 8. The CDR3 totals 15 residues. Here the CDR3 DNA reads TGTGCCAGCACCGAAGGCGCGGGAGGCTACAATGAGCAGTTCTTC. Translated, it gives CASTEGAGGYNEQFF.

This chain uses TRBV30 with TRBJ1-2; 7 bases are shared with TRBD1. The germline CDR1 and CDR2 sequences are GTSNPN and SVGIG (reference sequence). The CDR3 extends over 12 amino acids. V gave up 4 bases and J gave up 11 bases; unmatched junction bases: 10. The CDR3 DNA reads TGTGCCTGGACTAGACAGGGTAATGAGTACACCTTC. Translating it yields CAWTRQGNEYTF.

This clone was detected only a few times. This sequence joins TRBV7-9 and TRBJ2-1, with D unresolved. Germline loops: CDR1 SEHNR, CDR2 FQNEAQ (reference sequence). The CDR3 runs to 15 residues. Trimming shortened V by 1 base and J by 9 bases, and 16 bases separated the two germline ends. The CDR3 nucleotides are TGTGCCAGCAGCTTAGTCCTGGAGTCAGGCGGTGAGCAGTTCTTC. This sequence encodes CASSLVLESGGEQFF.

This clone was counted a few times. The chain recombines TRBV7-3 with TRBJ2-3; D is undetermined. The CDR3 loop spans 12 amino acids. From germline, CDR1 is SGHTA and CDR2 FQGTGA. The V gene lost 1 base and the J gene lost 4 bases, with 3 bases spanning the gap. The CDR3 protein is CASSLSPDTQYF. The CDR3 DNA reads TGTGCCAGCAGCTTAAGCCCAGATACGCAGTATTTT.

The chain combines TRBV18 with TRBJ2-1; 9 bases are a match to TRBD1. Germline loops: CDR1 KGHSH, CDR2 LQKENI. The CDR3 consists of 14 residues. Trimming cost V 3 bases and J 5 bases; bases outside gene matches: 2. The CDR3 sequence is CASSPRDRDNEQFF. The DNA of the CDR3 is TGTGCCAGCTCACCCCGGGACAGGGACAATGAGCAGTTCTTC.

V usage is TRBV5-4 and J usage is TRBJ2-1; 11 bases agree with TRBD2. The CDR3 totals 15 residues. In germline, CDR1 is SGHNT, CDR2 YYREEE (reference sequence). The V and J ends lost 4 bases and 4 bases, in that order; junction bases with no gene match: 4. This chain's CDR3 is CASSRTSGFYNEQFF. The CDR3 DNA reads as TGTGCCAGCAGCAGGACTAGCGGGTTTTACAATGAGCAGTTCTTC.

The chain is built from TRBV9 and TRBJ2-1; the D is unclear. The V end lost 1 base, the J end lost 7 bases, and 15 bases lay between the germline ends. The CDR3 length is 15 residues. The germline V gene has CDR1 SGDLS and CDR2 YYNGEE. This CDR3 is CASSVLGSLGNEQFF. The CDR3 DNA reads as TGTGCCAGCAGCGTACTAGGCAGTTTGGGGAATGAGCAGTTCTTC.

V is TRBV30 and J is TRBJ1-5; 7 bases are shared with TRBD1. CDR3 length equals 13 residues. Germline loops: CDR1 GTSNPN, CDR2 SVGIG (reference sequence). V lost 5 bases and J lost 6; bases outside the gene matches: 7. CDR3 region: CAWAGGHGQPQHF. Written as DNA, the CDR3 is TGTGCCTGGGCAGGGGGTCATGGTCAGCCCCAGCATTTT.

This chain connects TRBV6-5 to TRBJ2-7; 7 bases map to TRBD1. The trim removed 7 bases at V and 2 bases at J, leaving 8 bases unmatched. Germline V gene sequence: CDR1 MNHEY, CDR2 SVGAGI. The CDR3 consists of 14 residues. CDR3 sequence reads: CASTLTGDPYEQYF. DNA for the CDR3: TGTGCCAGCACTCTTACAGGGGACCCCTACGAGCAGTACTTC.